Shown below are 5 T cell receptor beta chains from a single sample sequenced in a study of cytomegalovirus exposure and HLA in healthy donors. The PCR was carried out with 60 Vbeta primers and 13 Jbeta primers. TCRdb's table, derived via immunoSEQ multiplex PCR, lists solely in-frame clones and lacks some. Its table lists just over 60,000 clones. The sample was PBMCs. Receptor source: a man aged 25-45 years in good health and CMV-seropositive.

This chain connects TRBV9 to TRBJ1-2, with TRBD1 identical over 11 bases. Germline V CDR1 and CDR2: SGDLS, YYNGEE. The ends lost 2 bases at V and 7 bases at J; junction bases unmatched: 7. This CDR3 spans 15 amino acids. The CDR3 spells CASSVRTGGIVGYTF. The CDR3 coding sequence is TGTGCCAGCAGCGTCCGGACAGGGGGCATAGTTGGCTACACCTTC.

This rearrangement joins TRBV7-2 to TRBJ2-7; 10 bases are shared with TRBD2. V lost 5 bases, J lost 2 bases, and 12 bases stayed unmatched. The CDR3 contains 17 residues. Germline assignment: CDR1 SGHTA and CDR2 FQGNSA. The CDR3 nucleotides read TGTGCCAGCAGCCCTACTAGCGGGGCAAGTTGGGCCTACGAGCAGTACTTC. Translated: CASSPTSGASWAYEQYF.

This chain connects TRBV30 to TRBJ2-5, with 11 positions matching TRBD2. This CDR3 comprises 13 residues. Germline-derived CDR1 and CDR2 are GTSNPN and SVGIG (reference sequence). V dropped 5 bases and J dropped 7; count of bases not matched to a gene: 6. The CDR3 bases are TGTGCCTGGTATACTAGCGGGGGCGGGACCCAGTACTTC. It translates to CAWYTSGGGTQYF.

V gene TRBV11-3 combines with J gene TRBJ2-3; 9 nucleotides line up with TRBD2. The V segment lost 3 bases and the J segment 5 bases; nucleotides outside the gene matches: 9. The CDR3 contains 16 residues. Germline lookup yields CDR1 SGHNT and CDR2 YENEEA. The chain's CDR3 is CASSFGGGAVVDTQYF. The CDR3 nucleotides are TGTGCCAGCAGCTTCGGCGGGGGGGCCGTTGTAGATACGCAGTATTTT.

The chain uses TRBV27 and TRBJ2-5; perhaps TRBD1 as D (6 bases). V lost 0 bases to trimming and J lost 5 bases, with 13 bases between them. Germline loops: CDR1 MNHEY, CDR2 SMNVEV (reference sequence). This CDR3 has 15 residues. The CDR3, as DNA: TGTGCCAGCAGTTTATCGGTGGGGGCCCGGGAGACCCAGTACTTC. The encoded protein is CASSLSVGARETQYF.